This paragraph reports one TCR beta chain. The data derive from a study of cytomegalovirus exposure and HLA in healthy donors. This CDR3 region has 17 residues. V shed 1 base, J shed 3 bases, and the junction held 9 bases outside the gene matches. CDR1 is MGHRA and CDR2 is YSYEKL in the germline V gene. The PCR was carried out with 60 Vbeta primers and 13 Jbeta primers. Method: immunoSEQ multiplex PCR; TCRdb's copy keeps in-frame clones and lacks some. The table lists roughly 130,000 clones, about 74% of them singletons. The source of this sequence is a woman between 50 and 59 years old in good health and CMV-seropositive. Sequenced input: PBMCs. The chain joins TRBV4-1 to TRBJ1-3, with TRBD1 identical over 7 bases. The CDR3 spells CASSQGMKGALGNTIYF. In DNA, the CDR3 is TGCGCCAGCAGCCAAGGAATGAAGGGGGCTCTTGGAAACACCATATATTTT.